These 28 T cell receptor beta chains were all obtained from the same sample, sequenced in a study of cytomegalovirus exposure and HLA in healthy donors. Profiling relied on immunoSEQ multiplex PCR, and the TCRdb table lists in-frame clones only, not all of them. The sample lists 60,000 to 80,000 clones; around 94% were seen once. Sequenced: PBMCs. Receptors were obtained from a woman younger than 30 in good health and CMV-seropositive.

The chain is built from TRBV23-1 and TRBJ2-2; TRBD2 agrees at 11 bases. TRBV23-1 falls under the ORF class, with uncertain function. The CDR3 runs 18 residues. V lost 7 bases to trimming and J lost 7 bases; unmatched junction nucleotides: 17. CDR3 amino acids: CASTPCWLAGGRVGELFF. CDR3 in DNA: TGCGCCAGCACCCCGTGTTGGTTAGCGGGAGGGCGGGTCGGGGAGCTGTTTTTT.

This sequence joins TRBV27 and TRBJ2-3, with 8 bases lining up with TRBD1. Germline V gene lookup returns CDR1 MNHEY and CDR2 SMNVEV (reference sequence). The V and J ends lost 7 bases and 1 base, in that order; junction bases with no gene match: 1. This CDR3 is built from 13 residues. CDR3 amino acids: CASKTGGTDTQYF. The CDR3 DNA sequence: TGTGCCAGCAAGACAGGGGGCACAGATACGCAGTATTTT.

The chain employs TRBV29-1 and TRBJ2-5; 8 bases align to TRBD2. The CDR3 totals 14 residues. V lost 8 bases, J lost 0 bases, and 8 bases stayed unmatched. CDR1 SQVTM and CDR2 ANQGSEA come from the germline V gene. In DNA, the CDR3 is TGCAGCTCCAGCGGGAGCGCGTACCAAGAGACCCAGTACTTC. Amino acids: CSSSGSAYQETQYF.

This chain links TRBV9 with TRBJ2-7; TRBD2 agrees at 13 bases. The CDR3 is made up of 18 amino acids. Germline V gene sequence: CDR1 SGDLS, CDR2 YYNGEE. Trimming took 5 bases from V and 2 from J; bases not matched to a gene: 13. CDR3 bases: TGTGCCAGCAGGACGGGACTAGCGGGGTCTTTACCACCCTACGAGCAGTACTTC. Translation: CASRTGLAGSLPPYEQYF.

The chain uses TRBV6-5 and TRBJ2-1, with D perhaps TRBD1 (5 bases). Germline CDR1 is MNHEY and CDR2 is SVGAGI. The CDR3 has 14 amino acids. Trimming took off 2 bases at V and 4 bases at J, with 9 bases between the two ends. Here the CDR3 reads CASSYGASYNEQFF. The CDR3 DNA sequence: TGTGCCAGCAGTTACGGGGCGAGTTACAATGAGCAGTTCTTC.

The V gene is TRBV7-3, the J gene TRBJ2-1, with D possibly matching TRBD2 (5 bases). The CDR3 runs 14 residues. Trimming took off 2 bases at V and 6 bases at J, with 11 bases between the two ends. The germline V gene has CDR1 SGHTA and CDR2 FQGTGA. The CDR3 DNA reads as TGTGCCAGCAGCTTACGGGATCGGGTCAATGAGCAGTTCTTC. Its protein is CASSLRDRVNEQFF.

CDR3 DNA sequence: TGTGCCAGCAGTCCAGGGCCCACAGATACGCAGTATTTT. This codes for CASSPGPTDTQYF. The V gene is TRBV6-1, the J gene TRBJ2-3, with D possibly TRBD1 on 5 matching bases. The ends were cut back, 5 bases at V and 2 bases at J, with 8 bases in the middle. Germline V gives CDR1 MNHNS, CDR2 SASEGT. The CDR3 contains 13 residues.

J is TRBJ1-1 and V is TRBV19; no reliable D call. Deletions cut 3 bases from V and 1 base from J, with 9 bases between. Germline V gives CDR1 LNHDA, CDR2 SQIVND (reference sequence). This CDR3 is built from 14 residues. The CDR3 DNA sequence: TGTGCCAGTAGTATTAGAGGTACGAACACTGAAGCTTTCTTT. Its translation: CASSIRGTNTEAFF.

The chain carries TRBV6-1 and TRBJ2-7, with D tentatively TRBD1 (5 bases). The germline V gene encodes CDR1 MNHNS and CDR2 SASEGT. Deletions cut 5 bases from V and 0 bases from J, with 14 bases between. The CDR3 sequence is 15 residues long. The CDR3 DNA follows: TGTGCCAGCAGTAATTATCCCGGACACTCCTACGAGCAGTACTTC. Amino acids: CASSNYPGHSYEQYF.

V gene TRBV27 combines with J gene TRBJ1-5, with D tentatively TRBD1 (6 bases). The CDR3 sequence is 14 residues long. Trimming removed 7 bases at V and 7 bases at J, with 17 bases between. Germline loops: CDR1 MNHEY, CDR2 SMNVEV (reference sequence). CDR3 loop: CASTTSGGWQPQHF. The CDR3 DNA reads as TGTGCCAGCACCACCTCGGGGGGCTGGCAGCCCCAGCATTTT.

With respect to this clone: The identical CDR3 is also encoded by other nucleotide sequences in the sample. The chain is built from TRBV9 and TRBJ2-7; 7 bases are a match to TRBD1. The CDR3 extends over 14 amino acids. Germline V gives CDR1 SGDLS, CDR2 YYNGEE. V shed 2 bases, J shed 2 bases, and the junction held 4 bases outside the gene matches. The CDR3 is CASSVGQGAYEQYF. The CDR3 DNA is TGTGCCAGCAGCGTTGGGCAGGGGGCCTACGAGCAGTACTTC. Full variable domain (remainder filled in from reference TRBV9 and TRBJ2-7): DSGVTQTPKHLITATGQRVTLRCSPRSGDLSVYWYQQSLDQGLQFLIQYYNGEERAKGNILERFSAQQFPDLHSELNLSSLELGDSALYFCASSVGQGAYEQYFGPGTRLTVT.

The chain joins TRBV4-2 to TRBJ1-4; D is ambiguous. V lost 3 bases and J lost 6, with 11 bases in between. The CDR3 covers 14 residues. Looked up from germline, CDR1 is LGHNA and CDR2 is YNFKEQ. The CDR3 is CASSQGGFDEKLFF. The CDR3 region has the DNA TGTGCCAGCAGCCAGGGAGGATTTGATGAAAAACTGTTTTTT.

Written as DNA, the CDR3 is TGTGCCAGCAGCTTGGTCCGGGGAGCTTTCTTT. Protein sequence: CASSLVRGAFF. V gene TRBV7-9 combines with J gene TRBJ1-1; no clear D gene. This CDR3 region has 11 residues. Germline CDR1 SEHNR, CDR2 FQNEAQ (reference sequence). Trimming cost V 3 bases and J 10 bases, with 9 bases left between them.

CDR3 loop: CASSSSGLAGGGTQYF. CDR3 bases: TGTGCCAGCAGCTCAAGCGGACTAGCGGGAGGTGGGACCCAGTACTTC. The chain joins TRBV7-3 to TRBJ2-5; 14 nucleotides align to TRBD2. The CDR3 has 16 amino acids. J was trimmed by 7 bases and V by 4 bases; bases with no gene match: 8. Looked up from germline, CDR1 is SGHTA and CDR2 is FQGTGA.

CDR3 sequence: CASSRSGLGETQYF. The CDR3 DNA sequence: TGTGCCAGCAGCCGTAGCGGTCTTGGGGAGACCCAGTACTTC. The J gene is TRBJ2-5, the V gene TRBV7-2; tentatively, D is TRBD2 (6 bases). V dropped 5 bases and J dropped 5 bases, with 15 bases sitting between them. CDR1 and CDR2 (germline): SGHTA, FQGNSA. This CDR3 has 14 amino acids.

This chain links TRBV7-9 with TRBJ2-6, with D tentatively TRBD1 (5 bases). Trimming shortened V by 5 bases and J by 1 base, and 18 bases separated the two germline ends. This CDR3 spans 18 amino acids. CDR1 SEHNR and CDR2 FQNEAQ come from the germline V gene (reference sequence). CDR3 sequence reads: CASSRMAGYRSGANVLTF. The CDR3 DNA sequence: TGTGCCAGCAGCCGCATGGCAGGGTATCGGTCTGGGGCCAACGTCCTGACTTTC.

This rearrangement joins TRBV7-6 to TRBJ1-2; 9 bases agree with TRBD1. This CDR3 is 13 amino acids long. Germline V gene data show CDR1 as SGHVS and CDR2 as FNYEAQ. Trimming at V came to 5 bases and at J to 7 bases, leaving 5 bases not matched to a gene. The CDR3 sequence: CASSPTGGSGYTF. As DNA, the CDR3 is TGTGCCAGCAGCCCAACAGGGGGCTCTGGCTACACCTTC. Filled out from reference TRBV7-6 and TRBJ1-2, the complete variable domain reads GAGVSQSPRYKVTKRGQDVALRCDPISGHVSLYWYRQALGQGPEFLTYFNYEAQQDKSGLPNDRFSAERPEGSISTLTIQRTEQRDSAMYRCASSPTGGSGYTFGSGTRLTVV.

The chain employs TRBV2 and TRBJ1-4, with D unresolved. Deletions cut 8 bases from V and 10 bases from J, with 23 bases between. The CDR3 is 15 residues long. Germline CDR1 is SNHLY and CDR2 is FYNNEI. The CDR3, as DNA: TGTGCCAGCGGCCGCCAAGACACGGGAGAGGGAAAACTGTTTTTT. This translates into CASGRQDTGEGKLFF.

The chain carries TRBV5-1 and TRBJ1-2; 10 bases align to TRBD1. The CDR3 is made up of 15 amino acids. Germline-derived CDR1 and CDR2 are SGHRS and YFSETQ. Losses at the gene ends were 4 bases for V and 4 bases for J; bases not matched to a gene: 7. Here the CDR3 reads CASSLGQGTAYGYTF. The CDR3 DNA reads TGCGCCAGCAGCCTGGGACAGGGGACCGCCTATGGCTACACCTTC.

This chain uses TRBV28 with TRBJ1-6; no firm D call. V lost 3 bases and J lost 0, with 15 bases in between. This CDR3 has 18 amino acids. Per the germline V gene, CDR1 is MDHEN and CDR2 is SYDVKM. CDR3 sequence: CASSFRPGRGSYNSPLHF. The CDR3 DNA is TGTGCCAGCAGTTTCCGCCCTGGGCGGGGCTCCTATAATTCACCCCTCCACTTT.

The chain uses TRBV28 and TRBJ1-2; weak D call: TRBD1 (5 bases). V was cut by 10 bases and J by 4 bases, with 19 bases left in between. Germline V gene data show CDR1 as MDHEN and CDR2 as SYDVKM. The CDR3 covers 14 residues. CDR3 DNA sequence: TGTGCCACCTCTAAAACGAAGGGGTCCTATGGCTACACCTTC. Translation: CATSKTKGSYGYTF.

This clone was detected once. The chain carries TRBV28 and TRBJ1-2; tentatively, D is TRBD1 (6 bases). This CDR3 region has 13 residues. The V end lost 6 bases, the J end lost 0 bases, and 8 bases lay between the germline ends. Germline values: CDR1 MDHEN, CDR2 SYDVKM. The DNA for the CDR3 is TGTGCCAGCAGAGCAGGGGCTAACTATGGCTACACCTTC. This translates into CASRAGANYGYTF.

V gene TRBV12-2 combines with J gene TRBJ1-1; TRBD1 is the table's D call, not checked against the DNA. TRBV12-2 is tagged as a pseudogene. The CDR3 has 17 residues. The CDR3 region has the DNA TGTGCAAGTCGCTTAGCGACCGGGACAGGGAGGGACACTGAAGCTTTCTTT. This sequence encodes CASRLATGTGRDTEAFF.

Concerning this clone: The sample contains more than one DNA sequence encoding this CDR3. The rearrangement uses TRBV7-6 and TRBJ1-2; weak D call: TRBD1 (6 bases). Germline lookup yields CDR1 SGHVS and CDR2 FNYEAQ. Trimming stripped 4 bases from V and 5 bases from J, with 11 bases between. This CDR3 is built from 13 residues. This CDR3 is CASSSRGGYGYTF. The CDR3 DNA follows: TGTGCCAGCAGCTCAAGGGGGGGTTATGGCTACACCTTC.

The CDR3 protein is CASRRGGGGTSNEQFF. The CDR3 region has the DNA TGCGCCAGCAGACGAGGGGGAGGAGGGACTAGCAATGAGCAGTTCTTC. The chain has TRBV5-1 and TRBJ2-1; 8 nucleotides agree with TRBD2. J gave up 6 bases and V 5 bases, and 13 bases lay outside the gene matches. CDR3 length: 16 residues. Germline CDR1 is SGHRS and CDR2 is YFSETQ. The full variable domain, completed using reference TRBV5-1 and TRBJ2-1, is KAGVTQTPRYLIKTRGQQVTLSCSPISGHRSVSWYQQTPGQGLQFLFEYFSETQRNKGNFPGRFSGRQFSNSRSEMNVSTLELGDSALYLCASRRGGGGTSNEQFFGPGTRLTVL.

The CDR3 region is CASSEQGASGYTF. CDR3 in DNA: TGTGCCAGCAGCGAACAGGGGGCTAGTGGCTACACCTTC. The chain employs TRBV2 and TRBJ1-2; the match to TRBD1 covers 9 bases. Trimming took 6 bases from V and 7 from J; bases not matched to a gene: 6. Per germline, CDR1 SNHLY and CDR2 FYNNEI. The CDR3 covers 13 residues.

This chain links TRBV7-9 with TRBJ2-7; 8 bases fit TRBD1. The CDR3 loop spans 15 amino acids. CDR1 and CDR2 from the germline V gene are SEHNR and FQNEAQ (reference sequence). Losses at the gene ends were 5 bases for V and 4 bases for J; bases not matched to a gene: 10. The CDR3 region is CASSIHAQGAYEQYF. The CDR3 DNA reads as TGTGCCAGCAGCATCCATGCTCAGGGGGCATACGAGCAGTACTTC.

This chain connects TRBV5-1 to TRBJ1-4; tentative D call: TRBD1 (5 bases). V lost 4 bases to trimming and J lost 0 bases, with 10 bases between them. Germline CDR1 SGHRS, CDR2 YFSETQ. This CDR3 has 15 residues. CDR3 sequence reads: CASSAQGATNEKLFF. The CDR3 DNA is TGCGCCAGCAGCGCCCAGGGTGCAACTAATGAAAAACTGTTTTTT.